This is a list of T cell receptor beta chains from one sample in a study of tumor-infiltrating lymphocytes in oesophageal squamous cell carcinoma. One entry per CDR3 protein results from TCRdb running MiXCR on the reads. This repertoire shows approximately 11,000 distinct CDR3 sequences, roughly 60% found once; its top ten account for around 50%. The material sequenced was blood. Receptor source: a female donor with esophageal squamous cell carcinoma. Both conserved end residues are part of each CDR3. The order of the fields is D gene, V gene, J gene, clone size, CDR3 DNA, CDR3 protein. The D gene is left open where the match is weak. Part of the rows lack a size; the others show once, few, many or a class for expanded clones.

>TRBD1|TRBV6-6|TRBJ2-7|.
TGTGCCAGCAGTAACCGGGACAGGGGTTACGAGCAGTACTTC
CASSNRDRGYEQYF
>.|TRBV13|TRBJ2-1|few
TGTGCCAGCAGCTCCCGCTCCAGCCGTTACAATGAGCAGTTCTTC
CASSSRSSRYNEQFF
>TRBD2|TRBV6-2/TRBV6-3|TRBJ2-5|.
TGTGCCAGCAGTCGACGGACTAGCGGGGAACAAGAGACCCAGTACTTC
CASSRRTSGEQETQYF
>.|TRBV27|TRBJ2-7|.
TGTGCCAGCAGCCTGCCTGGGGCAGCCTACGAGCAGTACTTC
CASSLPGAAYEQYF
>TRBD1|TRBV11-2|TRBJ2-7|.
TGTGCCAGCAGCTTAGACAGGGGGTACACCTACGAGCAGTACTTC
CASSLDRGYTYEQYF
>.|TRBV7-6|TRBJ2-3|.
TGTGCCAGCAGCTTAAACGGAGCGGGCCCGACGCAGTATTTT
CASSLNGAGPTQYF
>.|TRBV6-2/TRBV6-3|TRBJ2-7|.
TGTGCCACCAGCCTACGGGGCGACGAGCAGTACTTC
CATSLRGDEQYF
>.|TRBV7-6|TRBJ2-6|.
TGTGCCAGCAGCTTAGGAGGAGCGACTGGGGCCAACGTCCTGACTTTC
CASSLGGATGANVLTF
>TRBD1|TRBV6-1|TRBJ1-5|.
TGTGCCAGCAGCGACGACAGGGGAAGGGGCAATCAGCCCCGGCATTTT
CASSDDRGRGNQPRHF
>TRBD1|TRBV28|TRBJ1-2|medium-sized
TGTGCCAGCAGTCCCGAACTGACAGGGGGCAAGGTCCTCTATGGCTACACCTTC
CASSPELTGGKVLYGYTF
>TRBD2|TRBV7-2|TRBJ2-7|.
TGTGCCAGCAGCGGAGGTGGGACTAGAGTCCACGAGCAGTACTTC
CASSGGGTRVHEQYF
>TRBD2|TRBV7-6|TRBJ2-1|.
TGTGCCAGCAGCTTAGTTAGGGGAGGGTCCTACGAGCAGTTCTTC
CASSLVRGGSYEQFF
>.|TRBV27|TRBJ2-3|.
TGTGCCAGCAGTTTACGCGGATCCACAGATACGCAGTATTTT
CASSLRGSTDTQYF
>TRBD1|TRBV7-8|TRBJ2-1|many
TGTGCCAGCAGCTTAAGGGGGACAGGGATCAACAATGAGCAGTTCTTC
CASSLRGTGINNEQFF
>TRBD1|TRBV24-1|TRBJ2-7|.
TGTGCCACCAGTGGTGGGACAGGGGCGTACAACGAGCAGTACTTC
CATSGGTGAYNEQYF
>.|TRBV28|TRBJ1-5|many
TGTGCCAGCAGTTTATCGAGTGATAGCAATCAGCCCCAGCATTTT
CASSLSSDSNQPQHF
>.|TRBV7-6|TRBJ2-1|few
TGTGCCAGCAGCTTAAGGGCTGTCGCCTACAATGAGCAGTTCTTC
CASSLRAVAYNEQFF
>TRBD2|TRBV2|TRBJ2-5|.
TGTGCCAGCAGCCTCACTAGCGGGAGCTTTGGTGAGCAGTACTTC
CASSLTSGSFGEQYF
>.|TRBV7-3|TRBJ2-7|.
TGTGCCAGCAGCTTAAAAGGTGGGGGCAACGAGCAGTACTTC
CASSLKGGGNEQYF
>TRBD2|TRBV7-8|TRBJ2-5|few
TGTGCCAGCAGCTCCAGGACTAGCGGGAGCCAAGAGACCCAGTACTTC
CASSSRTSGSQETQYF
>TRBD1|TRBV7-2|TRBJ2-7|few
TGTGCCAGCAGCTTAGGTGCCGAGACAGGGTTCTACGAGCAGTACTTC
CASSLGAETGFYEQYF
>TRBD1|TRBV27|TRBJ2-1|.
TGTGCCAGCAGCGTGCGGCGAGGGGGCCAGTTCTTC
CASSVRRGGQFF
>TRBD1|TRBV27|TRBJ2-6|.
TGTGCCAGCAGTTTAGGGGGCGGGACAGGAAGGGCCAACGTCCTGACTTTC
CASSLGGGTGRANVLTF